The clone carrying this T cell receptor (beta chain) was seen a few times. The antigen remains undetermined. Germline V gene lookup returns CDR1 ENHRY and CDR2 SYGVKD. The CDR3 has 17 amino acids. Between the trimmed V and J ends, which lost 0 bases and 9 bases, there was a span of 18 bases. Lactation, pregnancy, other autoimmune disease or uncontrolled infection led to exclusion of patients. Out of about 10 ml of fresh peripheral blood came the PBMCs. The data were obtained in a study of T cells in Graves' hyperthyroidism and ophthalmopathy. Study-wide findings and caveats: The model predicted ophthalmopathy a median approximately 6.3 months before onset.

RNA transcripts were the template for amplifying TCR beta CDR3 regions. The HTBI primer set served for first-round RT-PCR of the TCR CDR3. Using its own MiXCR run on the multiplex PCR reads, TCRdb lists one record per CDR3 protein. The sample lists more than 350,000 distinct CDR3 sequences, approximately 15% occurring once. Sample: blood. This receptor was taken from a woman aged 25 to 45 with Graves' hyperthyroidism. The chain joins TRBV10-3 to TRBJ2-6; a weak D match, TRBD2 (6 bases). The CDR3 reads CAISESRGPGLINVLTF. CDR3 nucleotides: TGTGCCATCAGTGAGTCGCGGGGACCCGGACTTATCAACGTCCTGACTTTC.